This T cell receptor (beta chain) was recorded in a study of T-cell memory formation after mild COVID-19. On the study more broadly: TCR clusters were mostly donor specific.

Each CDR3 protein gets one entry after TCRdb re-called the 5' RACE reads with MiXCR. The top ten hold less than 4% of the sample, which has 180,000 or so distinct CDR3 sequences, approximately 10% seen once. In its sample, this clonotype was seen a few times. The antigen is unknown. Findings and caveats of the study: Clones shrinking between day 15 and 85 showed a balanced CD4/CD8 split, and those that grew later tilted toward CD4+. Contracting CD8+ clones were enriched in EMRA, CD4+ mainly in CM and EM.

CDR1 and CDR2 (germline): SGHDT, YYEEEE. V was trimmed by 4 bases and J by 10 bases, leaving 12 bases between them. This CDR3 spans 12 amino acids. Specimen: PBMCs or a T cell subset sorted from them (not recorded which). This TCR was recovered from a young man who had mild COVID-19 (a few samples of this study predate the infection). Cell type and time point are not known. The chain carries TRBV5-6 and TRBJ2-4; TRBD2 is a possible D gene (5 bases). In nucleotides, the CDR3 is TGTGCCAGCAGCCTCCCGTCGGGGATTCAGTACTTC. It translates to CASSLPSGIQYF.